This TCR beta chain was retrieved from a study of shared clonotypes between healthy human individuals. In the study overall: Each donor's CD8 memory used one plate, CD8 naive two, each CD4 subset three. Study-wide points: Clonotype sharing among donors likely depends on sequencing depth. Sharing across four donors was seen in 4% to 5.5% of naive CD4 clonotypes. A reduction in generation probabilities was seen for non-shared clonotypes relative to those shared by all four donors.

In germline, CDR1 is SGHRS, CDR2 YFSETQ. Deletions cut 2 bases from V and 1 base from J, with 12 bases between. CDR3 length: 15 residues. This table comes from immunoSEQ multiplex PCR, and its TCRdb copy is limited to in-frame clones, with some not included. This table holds about 1.5 million clones, approximately 98% found once. Worth noting for this clone: The antigen is unknown.

Sequenced input: naive CD4+ T cells sorted from blood. The subset here: CD45RA+ positively selected. The V and J genes are TRBV5-1 and TRBJ2-5; D is uncertain. The clonotype originates from a young man in good health. Here the CDR3 DNA reads TGCGCCAGCAGCTTTCTCCTCGGCGGCCAAGAGACCCAGTACTTC. It translates to CASSFLLGGQETQYF. Variable domain in full (rest from reference TRBV5-1 and TRBJ2-5): KAGVTQTPRYLIKTRGQQVTLSCSPISGHRSVSWYQQTPGQGLQFLFEYFSETQRNKGNFPGRFSGRQFSNSRSEMNVSTLELGDSALYLCASSFLLGGQETQYFGPGTRLLVL.